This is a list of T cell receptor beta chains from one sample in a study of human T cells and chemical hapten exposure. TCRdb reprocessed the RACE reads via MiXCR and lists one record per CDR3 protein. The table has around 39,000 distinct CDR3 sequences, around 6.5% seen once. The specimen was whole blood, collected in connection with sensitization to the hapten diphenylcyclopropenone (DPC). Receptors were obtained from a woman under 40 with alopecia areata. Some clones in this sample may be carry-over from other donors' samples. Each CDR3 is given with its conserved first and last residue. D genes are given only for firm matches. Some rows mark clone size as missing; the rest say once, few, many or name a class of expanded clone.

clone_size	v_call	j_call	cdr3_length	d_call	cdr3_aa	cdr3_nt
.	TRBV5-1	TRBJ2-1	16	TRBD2	CASSLERGVSYNEQFF	TGCGCCAGCAGCTTGGAGCGGGGTGTATCCTACAATGAGCAGTTCTTC
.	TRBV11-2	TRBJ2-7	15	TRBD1	CASSDPGTAAYEQYF	TGTGCCAGCAGCGATCCCGGGACAGCTGCCTACGAGCAGTACTTC
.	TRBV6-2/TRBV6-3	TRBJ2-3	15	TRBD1	CASSHQDRGRDTQYF	TGTGCCAGCAGCCACCAGGACAGGGGCAGAGATACGCAGTATTTT
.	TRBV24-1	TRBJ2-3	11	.	CATRSTDTQYF	TGTGCCACCAGATCCACAGATACGCAGTATTTT
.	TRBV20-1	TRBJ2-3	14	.	CSASNPLGTDTQYF	TGCAGTGCTAGTAACCCACTTGGGACAGATACGCAGTATTTT
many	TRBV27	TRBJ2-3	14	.	CASSLSQPTDTQYF	TGTGCCAGCAGTTTATCTCAGCCCACAGATACGCAGTATTTT
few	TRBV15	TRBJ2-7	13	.	CATSTQLAYEQYF	TGTGCCACCAGCACCCAATTGGCATACGAGCAGTACTTC
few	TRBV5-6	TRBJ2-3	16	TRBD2	CASSTRTSGPTDTQYF	TGTGCCAGCAGTACGCGGACTAGCGGACCCACAGATACGCAGTATTTT
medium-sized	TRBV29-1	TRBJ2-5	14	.	CSVEGQGRENTQYF	TGCAGCGTTGAAGGTCAGGGAAGAGAAAACACCCAGTACTTC
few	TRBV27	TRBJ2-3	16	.	CASSLLQGGFLNTQYF	TGTGCCAGCAGTTTACTACAGGGTGGCTTCTTGAATACGCAGTATTTT
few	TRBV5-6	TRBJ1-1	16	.	CASSPGGGTVGTEAFF	TGTGCCAGCAGCCCCGGCGGAGGGACCGTGGGCACTGAAGCTTTCTTT
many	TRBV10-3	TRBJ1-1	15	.	CAISVASGVMTEAFF	TGTGCCATCAGTGTCGCCTCAGGGGTAATGACTGAAGCTTTCTTT
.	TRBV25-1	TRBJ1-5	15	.	CASSEEGHSNQPQHF	TGTGCCAGCAGTGAAGAAGGACATAGCAATCAGCCCCAGCATTTT